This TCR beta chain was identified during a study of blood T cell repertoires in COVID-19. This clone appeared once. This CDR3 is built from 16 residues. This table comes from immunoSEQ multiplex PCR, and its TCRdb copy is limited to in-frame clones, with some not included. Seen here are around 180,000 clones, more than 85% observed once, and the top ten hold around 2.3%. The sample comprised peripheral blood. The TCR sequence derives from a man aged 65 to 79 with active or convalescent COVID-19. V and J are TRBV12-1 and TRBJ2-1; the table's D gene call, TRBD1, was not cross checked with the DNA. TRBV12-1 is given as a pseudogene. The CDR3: CASSLEAGKFGNEQFF. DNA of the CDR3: TGTGCCAGCAGCTTAGAAGCAGGAAAATTCGGCAATGAGCAGTTCTTC.